The T cell receptor beta chain described here comes from a study of cytomegalovirus exposure and HLA in healthy donors. General study results and limits: The authors reported that TCR beta sequences could predict HLA-A and HLA-B alleles. These predictions were accurate for most subjects in the first cohort.

The sample holds one count of this clone. As yet, its antigen is unknown. Though probably carrying unrecorded immune exposures, donors were nominally healthy at sampling. A multiplex PCR was run with 60 Vbeta primers and 13 Jbeta primers. Assay used: immunoSEQ multiplex PCR; TCRdb lists only in-frame clones, some missing. Of 150,000 to 200,000 clones in the sample, approximately 83% were seen once. Trimming removed 5 bases from V and 9 bases from J, with 18 bases in between. From germline, CDR1 is MNHEY and CDR2 SMNVEV (reference sequence). This CDR3 contains 14 residues. The origin of this receptor is a male donor in good health and CMV-seronegative. Sequencing input: PBMCs. The chain joins TRBV27 to TRBJ2-3; D is undetermined. CDR3 residues: CASSPTNTPGTQYF. DNA for the CDR3: TGTGCCAGCAGTCCTACCAATACGCCCGGGACGCAGTATTTT.